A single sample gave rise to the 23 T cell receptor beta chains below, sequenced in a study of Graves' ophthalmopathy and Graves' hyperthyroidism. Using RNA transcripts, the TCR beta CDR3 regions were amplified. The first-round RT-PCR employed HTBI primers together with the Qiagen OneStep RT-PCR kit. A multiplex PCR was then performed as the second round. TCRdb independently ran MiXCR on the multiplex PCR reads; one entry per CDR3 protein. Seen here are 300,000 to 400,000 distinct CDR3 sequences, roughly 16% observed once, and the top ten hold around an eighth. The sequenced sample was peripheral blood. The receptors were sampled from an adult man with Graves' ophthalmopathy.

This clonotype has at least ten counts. In nucleotides, the CDR3 is TGTGCCACCAGTGAGCTCCCGGGGGACACCGGGGAGCTGTTTTTT. Protein product: CATSELPGDTGELFF. The chain couples TRBV24-1 to TRBJ2-2; possibly TRBD2 for D (6 bases). The CDR3 loop spans 15 amino acids. Trimming stripped 4 bases from V and 3 bases from J, with 11 bases between. Germline V gene sequence: CDR1 KGHDR, CDR2 SFDVKD.

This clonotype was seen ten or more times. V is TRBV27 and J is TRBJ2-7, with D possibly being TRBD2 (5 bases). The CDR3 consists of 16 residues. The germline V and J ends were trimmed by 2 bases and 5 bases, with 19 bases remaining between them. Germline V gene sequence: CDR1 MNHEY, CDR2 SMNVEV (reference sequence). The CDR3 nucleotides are TGTGCCAGCAGTTTAGGTATAAGCGGCGGTGTAGACGAGCAGTACTTC. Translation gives CASSLGISGGVDEQYF.

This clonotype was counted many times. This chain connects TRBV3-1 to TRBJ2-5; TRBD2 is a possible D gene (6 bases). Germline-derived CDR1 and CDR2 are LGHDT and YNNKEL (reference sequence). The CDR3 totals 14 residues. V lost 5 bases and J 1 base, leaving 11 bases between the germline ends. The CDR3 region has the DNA TGTGCCAGCAGCGAGATACTAGCCCAAGAGACCCAGTACTTC. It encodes CASSEILAQETQYF.

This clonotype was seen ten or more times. The CDR3 sequence: CASSSGDRGSQETQYF. CDR3 nucleotides: TGTGCCAGCAGCTCTGGTGACAGGGGGAGCCAAGAGACCCAGTACTTC. V is TRBV11-2 and J is TRBJ2-5; 9 nucleotides match TRBD1. The CDR3 totals 16 residues. J lost 1 base, V lost 4 bases, and 7 bases had no gene match. CDR1 is SGHAT and CDR2 is FQNNGV in the germline V gene.

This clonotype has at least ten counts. This CDR3 is CASSSSGTSGQETQYF. The CDR3 nucleotides are TGTGCCAGCAGTTCGTCCGGGACTAGCGGACAAGAGACCCAGTACTTC. This rearrangement joins TRBV12-3 or TRBV12-4 to TRBJ2-5, with 11 nucleotides matching TRBD2. The V segment lost 4 bases and the J segment 2 bases; nucleotides outside the gene matches: 6. The CDR3 length is 16 residues.

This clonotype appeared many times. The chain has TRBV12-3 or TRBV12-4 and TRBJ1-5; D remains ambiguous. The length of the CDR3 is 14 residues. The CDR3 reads CATAFGQSNQPQHF. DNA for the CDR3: TGTGCAACTGCATTTGGGCAAAGCAATCAGCCCCAGCATTTT.

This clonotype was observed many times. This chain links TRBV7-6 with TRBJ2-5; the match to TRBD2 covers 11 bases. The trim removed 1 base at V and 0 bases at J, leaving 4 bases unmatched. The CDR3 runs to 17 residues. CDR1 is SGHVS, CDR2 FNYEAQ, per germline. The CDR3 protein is CASSLVVAGGYQETQYF. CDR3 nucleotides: TGTGCCAGCAGCTTAGTGGTAGCGGGAGGGTACCAAGAGACCCAGTACTTC.

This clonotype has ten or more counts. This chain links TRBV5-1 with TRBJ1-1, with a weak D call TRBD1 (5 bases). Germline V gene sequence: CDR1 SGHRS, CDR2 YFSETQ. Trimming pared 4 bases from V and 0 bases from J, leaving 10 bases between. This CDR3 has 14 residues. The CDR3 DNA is TGCGCCAGCAGCGGGACCAGCATGAACACTGAAGCTTTCTTT. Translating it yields CASSGTSMNTEAFF.

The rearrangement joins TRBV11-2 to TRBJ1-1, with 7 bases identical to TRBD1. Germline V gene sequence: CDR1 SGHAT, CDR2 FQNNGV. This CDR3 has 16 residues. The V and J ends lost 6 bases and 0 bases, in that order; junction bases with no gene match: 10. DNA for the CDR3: TGTGCCAGCAGTTCCGAGACAGGGAGGGTGAACACTGAAGCTTTCTTT. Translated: CASSSETGRVNTEAFF.

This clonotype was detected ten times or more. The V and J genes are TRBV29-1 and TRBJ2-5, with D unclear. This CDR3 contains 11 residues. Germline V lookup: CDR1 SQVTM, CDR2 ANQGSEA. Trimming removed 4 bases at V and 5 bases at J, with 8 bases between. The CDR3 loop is CSVGITETQYF. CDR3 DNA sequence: TGCAGCGTTGGCATCACTGAGACCCAGTACTTC.

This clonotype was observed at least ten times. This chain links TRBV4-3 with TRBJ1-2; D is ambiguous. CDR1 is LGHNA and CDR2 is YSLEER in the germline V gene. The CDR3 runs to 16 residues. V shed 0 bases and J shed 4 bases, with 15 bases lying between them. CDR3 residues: CASSQEPTGTLYGYTF. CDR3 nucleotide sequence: TGCGCCAGCAGCCAAGAGCCCACTGGCACTCTCTATGGCTACACCTTC.

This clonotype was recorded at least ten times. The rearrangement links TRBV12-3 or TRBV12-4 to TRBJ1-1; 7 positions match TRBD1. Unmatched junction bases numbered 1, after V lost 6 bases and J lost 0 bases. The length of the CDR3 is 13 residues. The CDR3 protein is CASSGQVNTEAFF. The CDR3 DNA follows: TGTGCCAGCAGCGGACAGGTGAACACTGAAGCTTTCTTT.

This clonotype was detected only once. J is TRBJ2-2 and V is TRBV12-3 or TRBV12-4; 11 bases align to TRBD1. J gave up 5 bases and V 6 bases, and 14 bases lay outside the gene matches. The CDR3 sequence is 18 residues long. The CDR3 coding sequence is TGTGCCAGCAGGATGGATGGACAGGGGGCCCTCAGGACCGGGGAGCTGTTTTTT. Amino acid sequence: CASRMDGQGALRTGELFF.

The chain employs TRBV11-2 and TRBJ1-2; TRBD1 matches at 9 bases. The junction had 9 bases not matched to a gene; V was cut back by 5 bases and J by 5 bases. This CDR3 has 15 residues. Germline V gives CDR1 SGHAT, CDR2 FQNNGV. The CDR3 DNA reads TGTGCCAGCAGCAGAGGGGACAGGGCTTGGTATGGCTACACCTTC. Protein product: CASSRGDRAWYGYTF.

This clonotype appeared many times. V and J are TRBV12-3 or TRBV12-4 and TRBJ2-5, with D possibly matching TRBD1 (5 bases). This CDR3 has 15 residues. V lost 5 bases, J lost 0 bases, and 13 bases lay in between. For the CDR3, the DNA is TGTGCCAGCAGTCCTGGGGCCCAGTACCAAGAGACCCAGTACTTC. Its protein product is CASSPGAQYQETQYF.

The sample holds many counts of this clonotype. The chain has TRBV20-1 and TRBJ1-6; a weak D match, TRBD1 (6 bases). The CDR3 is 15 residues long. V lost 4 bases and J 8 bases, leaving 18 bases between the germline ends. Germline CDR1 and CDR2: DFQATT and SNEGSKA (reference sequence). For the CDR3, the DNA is TGCAGTGCTACCACAGGGATGAGATCGGATTCACCCCTCCACTTT. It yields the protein CSATTGMRSDSPLHF.

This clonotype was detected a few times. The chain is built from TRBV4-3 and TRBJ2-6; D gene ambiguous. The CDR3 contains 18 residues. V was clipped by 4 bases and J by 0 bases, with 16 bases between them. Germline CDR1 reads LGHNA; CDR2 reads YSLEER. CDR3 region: CASSRSLLSSSGANVLTF. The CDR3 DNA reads TGCGCCAGCAGCCGAAGCCTACTATCAAGCTCTGGGGCCAACGTCCTGACTTTC.

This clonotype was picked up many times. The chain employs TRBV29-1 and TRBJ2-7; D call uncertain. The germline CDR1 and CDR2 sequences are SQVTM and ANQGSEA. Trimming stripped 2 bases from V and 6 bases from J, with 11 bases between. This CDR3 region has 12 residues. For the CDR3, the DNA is TGCAGCGTTGAAAGCCAAGAGGCCGAGCAGTACTTC. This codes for CSVESQEAEQYF.

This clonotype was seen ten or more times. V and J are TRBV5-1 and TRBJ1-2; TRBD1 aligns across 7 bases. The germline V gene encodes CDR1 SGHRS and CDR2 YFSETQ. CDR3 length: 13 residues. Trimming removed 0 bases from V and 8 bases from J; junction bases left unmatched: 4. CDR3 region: CASSLEGAFGYTF. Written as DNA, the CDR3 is TGCGCCAGCAGCTTGGAGGGGGCTTTCGGCTACACCTTC.

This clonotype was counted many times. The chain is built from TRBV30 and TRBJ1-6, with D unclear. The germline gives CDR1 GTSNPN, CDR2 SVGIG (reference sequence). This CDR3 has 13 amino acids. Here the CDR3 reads CGTKGTYNSPLHF. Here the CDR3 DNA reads TGTGGGACGAAAGGGACCTATAATTCACCCCTCCACTTT. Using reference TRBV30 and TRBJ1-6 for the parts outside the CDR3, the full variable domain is SQTIHQWPATLVQPVGSPLSLECTVEGTSNPNLYWYRQAAGRGLQLLFYSVGIGQISSEVPQNLSASRPQDRQFILSSKKLLLSDSGFYLCGTKGTYNSPLHFGNGTRLTVT.

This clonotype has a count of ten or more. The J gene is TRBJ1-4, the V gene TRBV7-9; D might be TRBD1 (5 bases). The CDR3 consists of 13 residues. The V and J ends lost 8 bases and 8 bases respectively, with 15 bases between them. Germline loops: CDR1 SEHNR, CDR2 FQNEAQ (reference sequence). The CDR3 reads CASSGVVEEKLFF. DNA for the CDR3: TGTGCCAGCTCGGGGGTAGTTGAAGAAAAACTGTTTTTT.

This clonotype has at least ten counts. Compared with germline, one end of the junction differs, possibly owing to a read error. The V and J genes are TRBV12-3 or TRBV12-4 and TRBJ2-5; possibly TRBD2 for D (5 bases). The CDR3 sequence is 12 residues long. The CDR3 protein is CASSLARETQYF. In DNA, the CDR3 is TGTGCCAGCAGCTTAGCGCGAGAGACCCAGTACTTC.

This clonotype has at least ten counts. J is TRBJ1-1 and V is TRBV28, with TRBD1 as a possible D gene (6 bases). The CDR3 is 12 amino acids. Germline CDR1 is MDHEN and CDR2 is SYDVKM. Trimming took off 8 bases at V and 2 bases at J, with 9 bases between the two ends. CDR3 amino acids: CASGGGNTEAFF. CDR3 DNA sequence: TGTGCCAGCGGAGGGGGAAACACTGAAGCTTTCTTT.